This is a list of T cell receptor beta chains from one sample in a study of T cells in Graves' hyperthyroidism and ophthalmopathy. One entry per CDR3 protein, called by TCRdb with MiXCR from the multiplex PCR reads. The sample lists 280,000 or so distinct CDR3 sequences, 20% to 25% occurring once. Sequencing was performed on blood. The receptor set was obtained from a man in his forties or fifties with Graves' hyperthyroidism that later progressed to Graves' ophthalmopathy. The CDR3 runs from the conserved cysteine through the conserved F or W. D genes are given only for firm matches. The listing skips clone size in some rows; elsewhere it reads once, few, many or a size class.

NA	TRBV5-5	many	TRBJ2-7	TGTGCCAGCAGCCAAACAGTGGAGATTCACTACGAGCAGTACTTC	CASSQTVEIHYEQYF
TRBD1	TRBV28	few	TRBJ1-1	TGTGCCAGCAGCCTAAACAGGGGCACTTCGGCTTTCTTT	CASSLNRGTSAFF
NA	TRBV12-3/TRBV12-4	NA	TRBJ1-2	TGTGCCAGCAGACCACAGGGAATGGGTTATGGCTACACCTTC	CASRPQGMGYGYTF
NA	TRBV6-1	many	TRBJ2-2	TGTGCCAGCAGTGTTCGCCGGGGTAACACCGGGGAGCTGTTTTTT	CASSVRRGNTGELFF
TRBD2	TRBV20-1	many	TRBJ2-2	TGCAGTGCTAGGACTAGCGGGCCGAACACCGGGGAGCTGTTTTTT	CSARTSGPNTGELFF
NA	TRBV9	few	TRBJ2-2	TGTGCCAGCAGCCTCCGCCCGTACGGAACGAACACCGGGGAGCTGTTTTTT	CASSLRPYGTNTGELFF
TRBD2	TRBV2	many	TRBJ2-5	TGTGCCAATTCCGGGACTAGCGGGAGGACGTGGCAAGAGACCCAGTACTTC	CANSGTSGRTWQETQYF
NA	TRBV4-2	many	TRBJ2-2	TGTGCCAGCAGCCGCCTGAACACCGGGGAGCTGTTTTTT	CASSRLNTGELFF
NA	TRBV12-3/TRBV12-4	many	TRBJ2-2	TGTGCCAGCAGTTTGGCAGGGGTGTCCGGGGAGCTGTTTTTT	CASSLAGVSGELFF
TRBD1	TRBV29-1	NA	TRBJ1-2	TGCAGCGTTGAAGGGACCCAGGGGGCTGGCTACACCTTC	CSVEGTQGAGYTF
NA	TRBV27	many	TRBJ2-2	TGTGCCAGCAGTTTGTTGGGCTCCGGGGAGCTGTTTTTT	CASSLLGSGELFF
NA	TRBV6-5	NA	TRBJ2-7	TGTGCCAGCAGTTACGCCCGATCCTACGAGCAGTACTTC	CASSYARSYEQYF
NA	TRBV12-3/TRBV12-4	once	TRBJ2-3	TGTGCCAGCACTACTCGACACATCGCTCCCACAGATACGCAGTATTTT	CASTTRHIAPTDTQYF
TRBD2	TRBV20-1	many	TRBJ2-5	TGCAGTGCTAGACTAGCGGGAGAGACCCAGTACTTC	CSARLAGETQYF
NA	TRBV6-1	NA	TRBJ1-5	TGTGCCAGCACCGAAGGACCAGGCGTCTCTCCTGAGCCCCAGCATTTT	CASTEGPGVSPEPQHF
TRBD1	TRBV6-2/TRBV6-3	NA	TRBJ1-1	TGTGCCAGCAGTTACCATCCGGGACAGGGGGAGCTAACAGGCCTGGAGACTGAGGCTTTCTTT	CASSYHPGQGELTGLETEAFF
NA	TRBV3-1	NA	TRBJ1-6	TGTGCCAGCAGCCCAGGGGTCGGAAATTCACCCCTCCACTTT	CASSPGVGNSPLHF
TRBD1	TRBV2	many	TRBJ2-5	TGTGCCACCCACAGGGGCCCCGAGACCCAGTACTTC	CATHRGPETQYF
TRBD1	TRBV7-8	many	TRBJ2-7	TGTGCCAGCAGCTTAATACAGGGGAGCTCCTACGAGCAGTACTTC	CASSLIQGSSYEQYF
NA	TRBV2	many	TRBJ1-5	TGTGCCAGCAGTCGACAGGTCTTGGCGGCCAATCAGCCCCAGCATTTT	CASSRQVLAANQPQHF
NA	TRBV2	many	TRBJ2-3	TGTGCCAGCATCTGGGGGGGCACAGATACGCAGTATTTT	CASIWGGTDTQYF
NA	TRBV2	many	TRBJ1-2	TGTGCCAGCGAAGGGGATTTCGTCGTGTTCCATGGCTACACCTTC	CASEGDFVVFHGYTF
NA	TRBV30	many	TRBJ1-5	TGTGCCTGGGAACGAAGGGGGGGGGGCAATCAGCCCCAGCATTTT	CAWERRGGGNQPQHF
NA	TRBV11-1	many	TRBJ2-2	TGTGCCAGCAGCCCCCCGCGTATTCTTCCGGGATCCAACACCGGGGAGCTGTTTTTT	CASSPPRILPGSNTGELFF
NA	TRBV12-3/TRBV12-4	once	TRBJ2-7	TGTGCCAGCAGTCCCCGTGACTACCACTACGAGCAGTACTTC	CASSPRDYHYEQYF
TRBD1	TRBV24-1	many	TRBJ2-5	TGTGCCACCAGTGCAACGACCGGGACAGGGGGCGGGGAGACCCAGTACTTC	CATSATTGTGGGETQYF
TRBD1	TRBV6-1	NA	TRBJ2-2	TGTGCCAGCAGGTCCGGGACAGCGGCCGGGGAGCTGTTTTTT	CASRSGTAAGELFF
NA	TRBV6-1	many	TRBJ1-2	TGTGCCAGCAGTGAAGCGGGAATAAACTATGGCTACACCTTC	CASSEAGINYGYTF
TRBD1	TRBV10-3	many	TRBJ1-1	TGTGCCATCAGTGAGTCAAACCACAGGGGGACAGCTTTCTTT	CAISESNHRGTAFF
TRBD2	TRBV6-2/TRBV6-3	NA	TRBJ2-5	TGTGCCAGCAGTTACGGACTAGCGGGAGTTGAGACCCAGTACTTC	CASSYGLAGVETQYF
NA	TRBV12-3/TRBV12-4	many	TRBJ2-7	TGTGCCAGCAGTAACTCCCCAGGCTACGAGCAGTACTTC	CASSNSPGYEQYF
NA	TRBV3-1	NA	TRBJ1-3	TGTGCCAGCAGCCAAATAGGCCTCTCTGGAAACACCATATATTTT	CASSQIGLSGNTIYF
NA	TRBV9	NA	TRBJ2-5	TGTGCCAGCAGCAACAGTCCAGGGGCGGCCCAGTACTTC	CASSNSPGAAQYF
TRBD2	TRBV27	NA	TRBJ2-2	TGTGCCAGCAGTTTATCTAGCGGGACTCGCACCGGGGAGCTGTTTTTT	CASSLSSGTRTGELFF
NA	TRBV11-2	many	TRBJ1-2	TGTGCCAGCAGCCTCACAGGTTCCGCCGGCTACACCTTC	CASSLTGSAGYTF
NA	TRBV29-1	NA	TRBJ1-2	TGCAGCGTTGTTTTCAGGGGAGGCTATGGCTACACCTTC	CSVVFRGGYGYTF
NA	TRBV5-1	few	TRBJ2-6	TGCGCCAGCAGCGGGGGGACCGGGGCCAACGTCCTGACTTTC	CASSGGTGANVLTF
NA	TRBV19	many	TRBJ1-2	TGTGCCAGTAGTATATCCGGTAACTATGGCTACACCTTC	CASSISGNYGYTF
TRBD1	TRBV27	NA	TRBJ1-2	TGTGCCAGCAGCAGGGGGGACAACTATGGCTACACCTTC	CASSRGDNYGYTF
NA	TRBV11-1	many	TRBJ2-2	TGTGCCAGCAGCCCAATGATGCTACTGGTACAGGGGGAGCTGTTTTTT	CASSPMMLLVQGELFF
NA	TRBV28	NA	TRBJ2-7	TGTGCCAGCAGTCGACAGGCGCTTTCCTACGAGCAGTACTTC	CASSRQALSYEQYF